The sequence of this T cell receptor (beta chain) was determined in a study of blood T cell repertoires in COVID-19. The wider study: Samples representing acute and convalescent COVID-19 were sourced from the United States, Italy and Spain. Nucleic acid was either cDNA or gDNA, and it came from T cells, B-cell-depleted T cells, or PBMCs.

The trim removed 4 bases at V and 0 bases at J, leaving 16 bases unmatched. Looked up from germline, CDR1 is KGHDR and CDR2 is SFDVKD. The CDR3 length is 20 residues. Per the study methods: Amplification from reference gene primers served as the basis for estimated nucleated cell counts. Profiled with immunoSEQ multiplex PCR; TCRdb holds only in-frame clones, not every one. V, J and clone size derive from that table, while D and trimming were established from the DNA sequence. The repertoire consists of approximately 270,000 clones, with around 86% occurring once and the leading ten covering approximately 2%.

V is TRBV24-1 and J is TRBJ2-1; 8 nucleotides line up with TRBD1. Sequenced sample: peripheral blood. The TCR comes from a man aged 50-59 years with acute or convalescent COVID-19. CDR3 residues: CATSDRASGQGASSYNEQFF. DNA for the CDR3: TGTGCCACCAGTGACCGGGCCTCTGGGCAGGGGGCGAGCTCCTACAATGAGCAGTTCTTC.